The 10 T cell receptor beta chains below come from one sample, sequenced in a study of blood T cell repertoires in COVID-19. Assay: immunoSEQ multiplex PCR; the TCRdb copy retains only in-frame clones and omits some. The table includes about 370,000 clones, 85% to 90% detected once. Sequenced: PBMCs or T cells enriched from blood (not recorded which). The receptors were gathered from a man younger than 35 who had recovered from COVID-19.

The J gene is TRBJ2-7, the V gene TRBV20-1; D possibly corresponds to TRBD2 (5 bases). The CDR3 covers 13 residues. Germline CDR1 and CDR2: DFQATT and SNEGSKA (reference sequence). V was trimmed by 3 bases and J by 3 bases, leaving 12 bases between them. The DNA of the CDR3 is TGCAGTGCTAGTTCGGGATTTATCTACGAGCAGTACTTC. Translation: CSASSGFIYEQYF.

The rearrangement joins TRBV19 to TRBJ2-1; 9 bases align to TRBD2. This CDR3 comprises 15 residues. V shed 3 bases, J shed 9 bases, and the junction held 9 bases outside the gene matches. Germline loops: CDR1 LNHDA, CDR2 SQIVND (reference sequence). The CDR3 region is CASSMREGGLLEQFF. In DNA form, the CDR3 reads TGTGCCAGTAGTATGCGGGAGGGAGGTTTGCTTGAGCAGTTCTTC.

This chain links TRBV13 with TRBJ1-2, with D tentatively TRBD1 (6 bases). The germline V gene has CDR1 PRHDT and CDR2 FYEKMQ (reference sequence). The CDR3 covers 16 residues. V was pared by 2 bases and J by 4 bases, with 17 bases between. The CDR3 sequence: CASSLSTGGRSYGYTF. The CDR3 DNA sequence: TGTGCCAGCAGCTTATCCACCGGGGGGCGAAGCTATGGCTACACCTTC.

The CDR3 coding sequence is TGTGCCAGCAGCCACGTAACGGGACAGGGCGAGAGCGGCTATGGCTACACCTTC. Protein: CASSHVTGQGESGYGYTF. The rearrangement uses TRBV3-1 (or the pseudogene TRBV3-2) and TRBJ1-2; TRBD1 aligns across 9 bases. V dropped 3 bases and J dropped 4; count of bases not matched to a gene: 15. The CDR3 sequence is 18 residues long. From germline, CDR1 is LGHDT and CDR2 YNNKEL (reference sequence).

The chain links TRBV5-1 to TRBJ1-5; maybe TRBD1 (6 bases). Trimming cost V 4 bases and J 6 bases, with 14 bases left between them. This CDR3 contains 14 residues. Germline CDR1 SGHRS, CDR2 YFSETQ. The CDR3 sequence: CASSEDSGGQPQHF. The DNA for the CDR3 is TGCGCCAGCAGCGAGGACAGTGGGGGTCAGCCCCAGCATTTT.

V usage is TRBV30 and J usage is TRBJ1-3, with a tentative D call TRBD1 (6 bases). The V end lost 3 bases, the J end lost 3 bases, and 15 bases lay between the germline ends. The CDR3 is made up of 15 amino acids. Germline values: CDR1 GTSNPN, CDR2 SVGIG (reference sequence). CDR3 region: CAWSAWGGLGNTIYF. The CDR3 DNA follows: TGTGCCTGGAGCGCATGGGGGGGGCTTGGAAACACCATATATTTT.

This clone came up once. The rearrangement uses TRBV30 and TRBJ2-3, with 9 positions matching TRBD2. The junction had 10 bases not matched to a gene; V was cut back by 0 bases and J by 3 bases. The CDR3 has 17 amino acids. Germline V lookup: CDR1 GTSNPN, CDR2 SVGIG (reference sequence). The CDR3 is CAWSVRRIAGETDTQYF. DNA of the CDR3: TGTGCCTGGAGTGTACGGAGGATAGCGGGAGAGACAGATACGCAGTATTTT.

This chain links TRBV2 with TRBJ2-7; D may be TRBD1 (5 bases). Germline CDR1 and CDR2: SNHLY and FYNNEI. CDR3 length equals 15 residues. V lost 2 bases to trimming and J lost 2 bases, with 13 bases between them. The CDR3 region is CASSERQGSTYEQYF. The CDR3 DNA sequence: TGTGCCAGCAGTGAAAGGCAGGGATCAACCTACGAGCAGTACTTC.

The chain has TRBV10-2 and TRBJ2-7, with 12 bases matching TRBD2. J was trimmed by 2 bases and V by 6 bases; bases with no gene match: 11. CDR3 length: 17 amino acids. The germline CDR1 and CDR2 sequences are WSHSY and SAAADI. CDR3 in amino acids: CASSRTSGVVKTYEQYF. The CDR3 DNA follows: TGCGCCAGCAGCCGGACTAGCGGGGTCGTAAAGACCTACGAGCAGTACTTC.

Here the CDR3 DNA reads TGTGCCAGCAGCGCCGGGAGCTATCCTAACTATGGCTACACCTTC. Protein: CASSAGSYPNYGYTF. V gene TRBV9 combines with J gene TRBJ1-2, with no clear D. V lost 3 bases and J 0 bases, leaving 12 bases between the germline ends. The V gene's germline CDR1 is SGDLS and CDR2 YYNGEE. The CDR3 extends over 15 amino acids.